Each of the 5 T cell receptor beta chains below was sequenced from the same sample in a study of T cells in Graves' hyperthyroidism and ophthalmopathy. The investigators amplified TCR beta CDR3 regions from RNA transcripts. Researchers ran a first-round RT-PCR on the TCR CDR3 using the HTBI primer set. TCRdb independently ran MiXCR on the multiplex PCR reads; one entry per CDR3 protein. The table records some 800,000 distinct CDR3 sequences, approximately 40% of them present only once. Sequenced material: blood. Receptor source: a man aged 18 to 30 with Graves' hyperthyroidism.

As for this clonotype: Being one base from a much bigger clone, this may be a read error. This chain uses TRBV10-3 with TRBJ2-7; D remains unclear. From germline, CDR1 is ENHRY and CDR2 SYGVKD. V shed 4 bases and J shed 10 bases, with 17 bases lying between them. The CDR3 totals 13 residues. The CDR3 nucleotides read TGTGCCATCAGTGTGTCATCGGGTACGGAACAGTACTTC. It codes for CAISVSSGTEQYF.

Turning to this clonotype: The germline gene is not matched at one end of the junction; a read error may be the cause. V usage is TRBV11-1 and J usage is TRBJ1-5, with TRBD1 matching 7 bases. The germline CDR1 and CDR2 sequences are SGHAT and FQDESV (reference sequence). The CDR3 is made up of 14 amino acids. This CDR3 reads CASSLGGGNQPQQF. CDR3 sequence (DNA): TGTGCCAGCAGCTTAGGAGGGGGCAATCAGCCCCAGCAGTTT.

The V and J genes are TRBV7-9 and TRBJ2-7, with a possible D match to TRBD2 (5 bases). Trimming left V 5 bases short and J 1 base short, with 12 bases between. CDR1 and CDR2 (germline): SEHNR, FQNEAQ (reference sequence). This CDR3 contains 14 residues. The CDR3 DNA is TGTGCCAGCAGCCAAGAGCTAGCTTCCTACGAGCAGTACTTC. It yields the protein CASSQELASYEQYF.

In the case of this clonotype: Because the CDR3 is missing its conserved closing phenylalanine or tryptophan, this is likely a read error. CDR3 DNA: TGTGCCAGCAGCAGGCGGTTTTTGATTACGAACACTGAAGCTTTCCTT. This gives the protein CASSRRFLITNTEAFL. The rearrangement links TRBV5-4 to TRBJ1-1; no firm D call. This CDR3 is built from 16 residues. V gave up 4 bases and J gave up 1 base, with 17 bases separating them. CDR1 SGHNT and CDR2 YYREEE come from the germline V gene (reference sequence).

This clonotype was picked up a small number of times. This may arise from a read error, as a much more abundant clone is one base away. The CDR3: CASSSGQFNSPLHF. The CDR3 DNA sequence: TGTGCCAGCAGTTCGGGACAGTTTAATTCACCCCTCCACTTT. The rearrangement uses TRBV12-3 or TRBV12-4 and TRBJ1-6; 7 bases line up with TRBD1. This CDR3 has 14 amino acids. V dropped 4 bases and J dropped 6; count of bases not matched to a gene: 3.